This TCR beta chain was documented in a study of patients and donors after allogeneic stem cell transplantation. TCRdb reanalysed the RT-PCR reads using MiXCR and keeps one entry per CDR3 protein. The sample includes 160,000 or so distinct CDR3 sequences, roughly 22% of them seen just once. The sample holds a few counts of this clonotype. This sequence was found in a human donor who was either an allogeneic HSCT recipient or a stem cell or donor lymphocyte infusion donor (not recorded which). It is not recorded whose cells these are; they may come from a transplant donor. Sequenced sample: blood, either unsorted or a sorted T cell fraction (not recorded which).

The CDR3, as DNA: TGTGCCAGCACCCTCAGGGGGAGGGAGCTGTTTTTT. It specifies CASTLRGRELFF. V and J are TRBV12-3 or TRBV12-4 and TRBJ2-2, with 7 bases identical to TRBD1. V gave up 7 bases and J gave up 9 bases; unmatched junction bases: 5. The CDR3 spans 12 residues.